This T cell receptor beta chain was captured by sequencing in a study of CD8 T cells in ankylosing spondylitis. V lost 2 bases to trimming and J lost 6 bases, with 11 bases between them. The V gene's germline CDR1 is SGHRS and CDR2 YFSETQ. The CDR3 is made up of 14 amino acids. Whole-study findings and limits: One TCR beta motif, made up of several highly homologous variants, appeared characteristic of ankylosing spondylitis blood.

One entry per CDR3 protein, called by TCRdb with MiXCR from the 5' RACE reads. The sample records approximately 520,000 distinct CDR3 sequences, roughly 5.3% being singletons. This clonotype appeared many times. As yet, its antigen is unknown. Sequencing was carried out using blood, either unsorted or a sorted T cell fraction (not recorded which). The chain recombines TRBV5-1 with TRBJ2-2; D remains ambiguous. This clonotype was sampled from a male donor with ankylosing spondylitis. CDR3 bases: TGCGCCAGCAGCTTCGACGTTAGGGCCGGGGAGCTGTTTTTT. Its protein is CASSFDVRAGELFF.